This passage covers 21 T cell receptor beta chains from one sample sequenced in a study of HIV-infected children after antiretroviral therapy interruption. The TCR library was built from RNA with a 3' RACE protocol and unique molecular identifiers. TCRdb recomputed calls from the 3' RACE reads with MiXCR, one row per CDR3 protein. The table records about 15,000 distinct CDR3 sequences, around 3.7% of them present only once. Described treatment: PENTA 11 planned treatment interruption arm or continuous ART arm. The source material was CD45RA+ CD4+ T cells from PBMCs, sampled from a donor given antiretroviral therapy, either interrupted or continuous. Indicated subset: naive CD4+ CD45RA+ CD45RO- T cells. The receptor set was obtained from a child aged 2-17 years with HIV.

This clonotype was observed many times. The chain recombines TRBV6-5 with TRBJ2-2; D is perhaps TRBD1 or TRBD2 (5 bases each). V lost 6 bases and J 0 bases, leaving 8 bases between the germline ends. The CDR3 loop spans 14 amino acids. The germline V gene encodes CDR1 MNHEY and CDR2 SVGAGI. The CDR3 spells CASRGRANTGELFF. Here the CDR3 DNA reads TGTGCCAGCAGGGGACGGGCGAACACCGGGGAGCTGTTTTTT.

There are many counts of this clonotype. CDR3 protein: CAWSTWEVFF. Written as DNA, the CDR3 is TGTGCCTGGAGTACATGGGAAGTCTTCTTT. The rearrangement uses TRBV30 and TRBJ1-1; D is uncertain. Germline loops: CDR1 GTSNPN, CDR2 SVGIG (reference sequence). The germline V and J ends were trimmed by 2 bases and 14 bases, with 12 bases remaining between them. The CDR3 totals 10 residues.

This clonotype has a count of ten or more. The rearrangement joins TRBV28 to TRBJ2-1; D is unresolved. The CDR3 contains 12 residues. Germline values: CDR1 MDHEN, CDR2 SYDVKM. Trimming shortened V by 9 bases and J by 2 bases, and 8 bases separated the two germline ends. In nucleotides, the CDR3 is TGTGCCAGTTTTTCGGCCTACAATGAGCAGTTCTTC. This gives the protein CASFSAYNEQFF.

This clonotype has a count of ten or more. The rearrangement joins TRBV29-1 to TRBJ2-7, with D tentatively TRBD1 (6 bases). Trimming cost V 6 bases and J 2 bases, with 14 bases left between them. This CDR3 contains 13 residues. The germline gives CDR1 SQVTM, CDR2 ANQGSEA. Here the CDR3 DNA reads TGCAGCGTGGGGTCGGGACAAGCCTACGAGCAGTACTTC. Its translation is CSVGSGQAYEQYF.

This clonotype was observed many times. The chain recombines TRBV11-2 with TRBJ1-1; D is unresolved. The CDR3 runs to 14 residues. Germline V gene data show CDR1 as SGHAT and CDR2 as FQNNGV. Trimming took off 1 base at V and 0 bases at J, with 6 bases between the two ends. The CDR3 spells CASSLVNLNTEAFF. The DNA of the CDR3 is TGTGCCAGCAGCTTAGTGAATTTGAACACTGAAGCTTTCTTT.

This clonotype was seen ten or more times. The chain joins TRBV5-1 to TRBJ2-5, with TRBD1 as a possible D gene (7 bases). V was pared by 1 base and J by 4 bases, with 17 bases between. CDR3 length: 16 residues. Germline values: CDR1 SGHRS, CDR2 YFSETQ. The DNA for the CDR3 is TGCGCCAGCAGCTTGAGGGGGGACACAGGGGCAGAGACCCAGTACTTC. This sequence encodes CASSLRGDTGAETQYF.

This clonotype was seen many times. The V and J genes are TRBV18 and TRBJ1-2, with D possibly being TRBD1 (6 bases). Germline CDR1 KGHSH, CDR2 LQKENI. V lost 3 bases and J lost 2, with 10 bases in between. The CDR3 has 14 residues. This CDR3 reads CASSPDRVNYGYTF. CDR3 nucleotide sequence: TGTGCCAGCTCACCGGACAGAGTCAACTATGGCTACACCTTC.

This clonotype was counted ten times or more. This chain connects TRBV6-4 to TRBJ2-2, with a possible D match to TRBD1 (5 bases). CDR3 length: 15 residues. Germline V gene lookup returns CDR1 MRHNA and CDR2 SNTAGT. The V and J ends lost 2 bases and 6 bases respectively, with 13 bases between them. The CDR3 DNA reads TGTGCCAGCAGTGACCAGGGCAATATCCCCGGGGAGCTGTTTTTT. This translates into CASSDQGNIPGELFF.

This clonotype was detected only a few times. This chain joins TRBV2 and TRBJ1-5; D possibly corresponds to TRBD1 (5 bases). Germline loops: CDR1 SNHLY, CDR2 FYNNEI. This CDR3 has 14 amino acids. V shed 6 bases and J shed 1 base, with 10 bases lying between them. The CDR3 here is CASSLGVSNQPQHF. The CDR3, as DNA: TGTGCCAGCAGCTTAGGGGTGAGCAATCAGCCCCAGCATTTT.

This clonotype was detected many times. The chain uses TRBV28 and TRBJ2-1, with D unclear. Germline CDR1 and CDR2: MDHEN and SYDVKM. This CDR3 has 11 amino acids. The V end was cut by 8 bases, the J end by 9 bases, with 11 bases between. The CDR3 DNA reads TGTGCCAGCCCTGGGCCTGGTGAGCAGTTCTTC. Its translation: CASPGPGEQFF.

This clonotype was counted many times. This chain uses TRBV18 with TRBJ2-6; no clear D. There are 17 residues in the CDR3. Germline V gene sequence: CDR1 KGHSH, CDR2 LQKENI. V dropped 1 base and J dropped 1 base, with 11 bases sitting between them. The CDR3 region is CASSPLRQRSGANVLTF. CDR3 in DNA: TGTGCCAGCTCACCACTCAGGCAAAGGTCTGGGGCCAACGTCCTGACTTTC. Together with reference TRBV18 and TRBJ2-6, the CDR3 gives the full variable domain: NAGVMQNPRHLVRRRGQEARLRCSPMKGHSHVYWYRQLPEEGLKFMVYLQKENIIDESGMPKERFSAEFPKEGPSILRIQQVVRGDSAAYFCASSPLRQRSGANVLTFGAGSRLTVL.

In its sample, this clonotype was seen many times. The V gene is TRBV18, the J gene TRBJ2-1; 7 bases align to TRBD1. With V trimmed by 1 base and J by 7 bases, 7 bases remained unmatched. The CDR3 consists of 15 residues. CDR1 is KGHSH and CDR2 is LQKENI in the germline V gene. CDR3 sequence: CASSPQGALGNEQFF. CDR3 nucleotides: TGTGCCAGCTCACCACAGGGGGCGCTCGGGAATGAGCAGTTCTTC.

This clonotype was detected many times. The chain joins TRBV10-3 to TRBJ2-3; the D call may be TRBD1 or TRBD2 (6 bases each). V was cut by 2 bases and J by 0 bases, with 12 bases left in between. Looked up from germline, CDR1 is ENHRY and CDR2 is SYGVKD. The CDR3 sequence is 16 residues long. The CDR3 DNA sequence: TGTGCCATCAGTGAGCCGGGGGCCGGCAGCACAGATACGCAGTATTTT. Translating it yields CAISEPGAGSTDTQYF.

This clonotype was observed many times. Its ends do not fully match the called genes, so a read error is possible. The chain joins TRBV7-2 to TRBJ2-4, with D perhaps TRBD2 (6 bases). The germline CDR1 and CDR2 sequences are SGHTA and FQGNSA. This CDR3 spans 12 amino acids. DNA of the CDR3: TGTGCCAGCAGCCTTGGAGGACTAACTTTGTCCTTC. Translation gives CASSLGGLTLSF.

The rearrangement uses TRBV10-3 and TRBJ2-1; the D gene is possibly TRBD2 (5 bases). Trimming left V 1 base short and J 7 bases short, with 8 bases between. CDR3 length equals 13 residues. Germline CDR1 ENHRY, CDR2 SYGVKD. The CDR3 reads CAISELGGNEQFF. In nucleotides, the CDR3 is TGTGCCATCAGTGAGTTAGGAGGAAATGAGCAGTTCTTC.

This clonotype was counted many times. The gene calls are TRBV20-1 and TRBJ1-2, with TRBD1 identical over 8 bases. Germline trimming cut 3 bases from V and 6 bases from J; bases unmatched to any gene: 9. The CDR3 runs 14 residues. CDR1 is DFQATT, CDR2 SNEGSKA, per germline (reference sequence). The CDR3 DNA sequence: TGCAGTGCTAGTGGCCTGACAGGGGCGAATGGCTACACCTTC. The encoded protein is CSASGLTGANGYTF.

The chain recombines TRBV10-3 with TRBJ1-3; no clear D. The CDR3 is made up of 12 amino acids. Per germline, CDR1 ENHRY and CDR2 SYGVKD. This CDR3 is CAIQGPGNTIYF. In DNA, the CDR3 is TGTGCAATCCAAGGTCCTGGAAACACCATATATTTT.

This clonotype has a count of ten or more. The chain combines TRBV7-9 with TRBJ2-1; possible D gene TRBD2, 6 bases. The CDR3 loop spans 13 amino acids. The V gene's germline CDR1 is SEHNR and CDR2 FQNEAQ (reference sequence). Trimming pared 1 base from V and 15 bases from J, leaving 16 bases between. This CDR3 is CASSLENGGLLFF. The CDR3 DNA follows: TGTGCCAGCAGCTTAGAAAACGGGGGTTTATTGTTCTTC.

With respect to this clonotype: Compared with germline, one end of the junction differs, possibly owing to a read error. The chain couples TRBV23-1 to TRBJ2-1; possible D gene TRBD2, 6 bases. TRBV23-1 qualifies as an ORF whose function is uncertain. This CDR3 is 12 amino acids long. Written as DNA, the CDR3 is TGTGCCAGCAGTCTGGGGGGTGCTGAGCAGTTCTTC. Its protein is CASSLGGAEQFF.

This clonotype was seen many times. This chain connects TRBV5-4 to TRBJ1-6, with D possibly matching TRBD1 (5 bases). V lost 4 bases and J 7 bases, leaving 12 bases between the germline ends. In germline, CDR1 is SGHNT, CDR2 YYREEE (reference sequence). The CDR3 is made up of 14 amino acids. The CDR3 nucleotides read TGTGCCAGCAGCACCGACAGTGGGAATTCACCCCTCCACTTT. It codes for CASSTDSGNSPLHF.

This clonotype was picked up many times. The chain joins TRBV5-1 to TRBJ2-2; TRBD1 aligns across 7 bases. The trim removed 5 bases at V and 6 bases at J, leaving 13 bases unmatched. The CDR3 extends over 16 amino acids. The germline CDR1 and CDR2 sequences are SGHRS and YFSETQ. The chain's CDR3 is CASRTIGDSRAGELFF. The CDR3 bases are TGCGCCAGCAGGACGATAGGGGACAGTCGTGCCGGGGAGCTGTTTTTT.